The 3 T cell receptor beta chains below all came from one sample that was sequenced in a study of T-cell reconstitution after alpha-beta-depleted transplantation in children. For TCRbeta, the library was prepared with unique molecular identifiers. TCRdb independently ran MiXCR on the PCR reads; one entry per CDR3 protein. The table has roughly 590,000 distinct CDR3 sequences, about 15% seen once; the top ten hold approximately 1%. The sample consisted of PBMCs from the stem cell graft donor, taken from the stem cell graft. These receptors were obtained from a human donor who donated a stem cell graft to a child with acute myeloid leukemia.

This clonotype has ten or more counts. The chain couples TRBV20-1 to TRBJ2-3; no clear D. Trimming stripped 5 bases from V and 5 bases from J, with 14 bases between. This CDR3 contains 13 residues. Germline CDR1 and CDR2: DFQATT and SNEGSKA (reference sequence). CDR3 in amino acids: CSAGPGDGDTQYF. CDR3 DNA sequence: TGCAGTGCTGGCCCGGGTGATGGAGATACGCAGTATTTT.

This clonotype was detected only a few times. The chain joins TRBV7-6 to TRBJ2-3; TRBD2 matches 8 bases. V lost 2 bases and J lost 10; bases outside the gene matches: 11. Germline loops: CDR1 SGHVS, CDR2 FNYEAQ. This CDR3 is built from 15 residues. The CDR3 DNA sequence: TGTGCCAGCAGCTTACGGCGAGCGGGGGCGGTCGCGCAGTATTTT. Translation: CASSLRRAGAVAQYF.

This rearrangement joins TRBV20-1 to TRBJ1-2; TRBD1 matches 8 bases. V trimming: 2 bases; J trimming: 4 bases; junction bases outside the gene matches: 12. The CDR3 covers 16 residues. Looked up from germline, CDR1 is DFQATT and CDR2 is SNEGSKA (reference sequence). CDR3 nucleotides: TGCAGTGCTAGATTCGTCCGACAGGGGATTTTCTATGGCTACACCTTC. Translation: CSARFVRQGIFYGYTF.